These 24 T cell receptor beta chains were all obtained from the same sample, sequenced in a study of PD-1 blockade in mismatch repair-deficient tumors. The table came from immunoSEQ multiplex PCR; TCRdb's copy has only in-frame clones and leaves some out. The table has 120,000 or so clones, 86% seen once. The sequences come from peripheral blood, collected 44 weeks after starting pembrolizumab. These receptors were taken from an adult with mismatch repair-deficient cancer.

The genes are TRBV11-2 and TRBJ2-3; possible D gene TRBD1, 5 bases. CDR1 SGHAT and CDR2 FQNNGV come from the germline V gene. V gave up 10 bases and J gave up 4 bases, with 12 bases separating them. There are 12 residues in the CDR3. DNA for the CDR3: TGTGCCACCCGACAGAGGCCAGATACGCAGTATTTT. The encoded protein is CATRQRPDTQYF.

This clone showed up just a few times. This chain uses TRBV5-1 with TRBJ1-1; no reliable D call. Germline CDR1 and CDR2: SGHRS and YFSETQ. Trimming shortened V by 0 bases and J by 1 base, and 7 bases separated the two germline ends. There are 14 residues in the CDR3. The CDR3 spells CASSLEAANTEAFF. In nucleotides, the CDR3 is TGCGCCAGCAGCTTGGAGGCGGCGAACACTGAAGCTTTCTTT.

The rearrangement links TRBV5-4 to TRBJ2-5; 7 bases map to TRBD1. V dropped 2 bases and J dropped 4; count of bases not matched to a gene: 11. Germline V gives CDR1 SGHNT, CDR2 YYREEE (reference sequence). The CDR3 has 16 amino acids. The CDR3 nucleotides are TGTGCCAGCAGCTTCGTCCAGGGACAGTTTGGAGAGACCCAGTACTTC. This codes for CASSFVQGQFGETQYF.

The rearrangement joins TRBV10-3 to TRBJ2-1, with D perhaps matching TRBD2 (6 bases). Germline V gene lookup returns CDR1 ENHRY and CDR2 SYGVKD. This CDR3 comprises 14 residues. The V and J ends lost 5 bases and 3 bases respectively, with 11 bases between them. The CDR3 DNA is TGTGCCATCAGTAGCGGGCGCGACTACAATGAGCAGTTCTTC. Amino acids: CAISSGRDYNEQFF.

CDR3 DNA sequence: TGTGCCAGCAGTTCCGGGACAACGGCCTCTGGGGCCAACGTCCTGACTTTC. It specifies CASSSGTTASGANVLTF. The chain carries TRBV28 and TRBJ2-6; the D gene is possibly TRBD1 (6 bases). The CDR3 loop spans 17 amino acids. Between the trimmed V and J ends, which lost 4 bases and 0 bases, there was a span of 13 bases. CDR1 is MDHEN, CDR2 SYDVKM, per germline.

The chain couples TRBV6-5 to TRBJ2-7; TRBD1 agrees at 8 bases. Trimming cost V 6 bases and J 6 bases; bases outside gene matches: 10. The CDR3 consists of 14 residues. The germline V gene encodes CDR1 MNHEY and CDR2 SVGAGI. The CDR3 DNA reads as TGTGCCAGCAGAACGGGACAGGTGATGGGCGAGCAGTACTTC. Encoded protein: CASRTGQVMGEQYF.

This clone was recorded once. The CDR3 DNA is TGTGCCAGCAGGACCTTACTTTACGACCATTACGAGCAGTACTTC. This gives the protein CASRTLLYDHYEQYF. The gene calls are TRBV6-1 and TRBJ2-7; D gene ambiguous. Trimming pared 6 bases from V and 4 bases from J, leaving 19 bases between. The CDR3 loop spans 15 amino acids. Per germline, CDR1 MNHNS and CDR2 SASEGT.

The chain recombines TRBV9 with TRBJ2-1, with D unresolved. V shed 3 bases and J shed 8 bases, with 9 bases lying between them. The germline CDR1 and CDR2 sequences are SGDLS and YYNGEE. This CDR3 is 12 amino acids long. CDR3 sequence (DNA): TGTGCCAGCAGCGGGAGCCAGCATGAGCAGTTCTTC. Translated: CASSGSQHEQFF.

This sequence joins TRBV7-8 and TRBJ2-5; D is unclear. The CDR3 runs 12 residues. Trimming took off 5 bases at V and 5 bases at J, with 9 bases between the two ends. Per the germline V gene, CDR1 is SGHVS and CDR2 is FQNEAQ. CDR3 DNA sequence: TGTGCCAGCAGCCCCTCGGTCGAGACCCAGTACTTC. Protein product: CASSPSVETQYF.

CDR3 DNA: TGCGCCAGCAGCGACCGACAGGGGTCAGGAGAGCAGTACTTC. Translation gives CASSDRQGSGEQYF. This chain links TRBV4-1 with TRBJ2-7; TRBD1 aligns across 8 bases. The V gene's germline CDR1 is MGHRA and CDR2 YSYEKL. Losses at the gene ends were 5 bases for V and 7 bases for J; bases not matched to a gene: 10. The CDR3 extends over 14 amino acids.

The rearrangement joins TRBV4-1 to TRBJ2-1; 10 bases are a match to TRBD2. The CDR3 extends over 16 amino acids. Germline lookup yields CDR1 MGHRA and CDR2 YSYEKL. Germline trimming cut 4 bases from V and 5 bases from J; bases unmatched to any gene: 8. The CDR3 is CASSPALGLADNEQFF. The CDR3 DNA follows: TGCGCCAGCAGCCCGGCCCTCGGACTAGCGGACAATGAGCAGTTCTTC.

The DNA of the CDR3 is TGCAGCGTTGAAGATCGCGGGACAGGGGTCTCCTACGAGCAGTACTTC. It is translated as CSVEDRGTGVSYEQYF. The chain joins TRBV29-1 to TRBJ2-7; 10 bases are a match to TRBD1. Germline V gene sequence: CDR1 SQVTM, CDR2 ANQGSEA. There are 16 residues in the CDR3. Trimming at V came to 0 bases and at J to 0 bases, leaving 5 bases not matched to a gene.

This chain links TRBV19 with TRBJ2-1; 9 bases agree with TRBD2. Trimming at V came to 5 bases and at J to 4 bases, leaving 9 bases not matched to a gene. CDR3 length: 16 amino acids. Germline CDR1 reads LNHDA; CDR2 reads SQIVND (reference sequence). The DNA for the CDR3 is TGTGCCAGTAGTGCCTCTAGCGGGGTTACTTACAATGAGCAGTTCTTC. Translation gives CASSASSGVTYNEQFF. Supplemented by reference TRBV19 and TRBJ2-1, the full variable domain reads DGGITQSPKYLFRKEGQNVTLSCEQNLNHDAMYWYRQDPGQGLRLIYYSQIVNDFQKGDIAEGYSVSREKKESFPLTVTSAQKNPTAFYLCASSASSGVTYNEQFFGPGTRLTVL.

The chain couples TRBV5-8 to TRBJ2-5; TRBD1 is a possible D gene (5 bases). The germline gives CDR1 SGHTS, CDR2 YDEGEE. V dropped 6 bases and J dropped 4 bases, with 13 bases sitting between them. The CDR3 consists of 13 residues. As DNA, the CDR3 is TGTGCCAGCATCCAGGGTATCGGAGAGACCCAGTACTTC. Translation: CASIQGIGETQYF.

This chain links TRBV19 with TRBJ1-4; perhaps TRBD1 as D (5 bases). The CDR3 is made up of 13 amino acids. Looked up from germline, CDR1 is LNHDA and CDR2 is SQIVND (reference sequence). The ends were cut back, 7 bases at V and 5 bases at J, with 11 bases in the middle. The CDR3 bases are TGTGCCAGTAATGGGGGGGGGAATGAAAAACTGTTTTTT. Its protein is CASNGGGNEKLFF.

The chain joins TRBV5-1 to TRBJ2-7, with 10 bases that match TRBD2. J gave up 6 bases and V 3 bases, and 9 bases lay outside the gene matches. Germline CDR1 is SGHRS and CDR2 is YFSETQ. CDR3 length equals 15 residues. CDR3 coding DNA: TGCGCCAGCAGCTGCAAATCTAGCGGGAGAACCGAGCAGTACTTC. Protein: CASSCKSSGRTEQYF. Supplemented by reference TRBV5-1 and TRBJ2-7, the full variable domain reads KAGVTQTPRYLIKTRGQQVTLSCSPISGHRSVSWYQQTPGQGLQFLFEYFSETQRNKGNFPGRFSGRQFSNSRSEMNVSTLELGDSALYLCASSCKSSGRTEQYFGPGTRLTVT.

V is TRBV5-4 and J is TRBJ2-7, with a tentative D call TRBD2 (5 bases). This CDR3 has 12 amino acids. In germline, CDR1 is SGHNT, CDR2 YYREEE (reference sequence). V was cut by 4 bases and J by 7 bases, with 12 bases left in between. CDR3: CASSPQLGEQYF. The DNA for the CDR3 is TGTGCCAGCAGCCCCCAACTAGGGGAGCAGTACTTC.

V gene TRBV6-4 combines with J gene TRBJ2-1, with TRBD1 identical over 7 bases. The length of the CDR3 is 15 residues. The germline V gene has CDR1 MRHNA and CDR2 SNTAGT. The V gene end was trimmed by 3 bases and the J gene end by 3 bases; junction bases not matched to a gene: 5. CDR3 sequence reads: CASSESQGDYNEQFF. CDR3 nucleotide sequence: TGTGCCAGCAGTGAAAGTCAGGGGGACTACAATGAGCAGTTCTTC.

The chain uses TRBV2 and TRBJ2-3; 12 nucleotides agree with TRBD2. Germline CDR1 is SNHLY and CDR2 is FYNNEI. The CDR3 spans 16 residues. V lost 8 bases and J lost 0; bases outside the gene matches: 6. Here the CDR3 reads CASLGTSGFSTDTQYF. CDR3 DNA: TGTGCCAGCCTCGGGACTAGCGGGTTTAGCACAGATACGCAGTATTTT.

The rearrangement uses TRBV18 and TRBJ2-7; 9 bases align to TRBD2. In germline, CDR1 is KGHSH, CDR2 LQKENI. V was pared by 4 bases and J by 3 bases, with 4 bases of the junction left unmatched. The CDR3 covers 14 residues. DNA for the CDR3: TGTGCCAGCTCACAAGGTAGCGGGGGCTACGAGCAGTACTTC. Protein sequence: CASSQGSGGYEQYF.

DNA for the CDR3: TGCGCCAGCAGCTTCCGACAGGCTAAGGGACTATTCAATGAGCAGTTCTTC. Translation gives CASSFRQAKGLFNEQFF. The J gene is TRBJ2-1, the V gene TRBV5-1, with D possibly matching TRBD2 (7 bases). Trimming left V 2 bases short and J 6 bases short, with 21 bases between. This CDR3 comprises 17 residues. In germline, CDR1 is SGHRS, CDR2 YFSETQ.

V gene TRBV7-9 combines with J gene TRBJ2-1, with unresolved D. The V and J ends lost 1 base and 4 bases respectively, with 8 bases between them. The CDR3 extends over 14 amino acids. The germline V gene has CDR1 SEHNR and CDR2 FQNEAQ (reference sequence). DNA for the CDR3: TGTGCCAGCAGCTTAGGGGCGGAATACAATGAGCAGTTCTTC. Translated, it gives CASSLGAEYNEQFF.

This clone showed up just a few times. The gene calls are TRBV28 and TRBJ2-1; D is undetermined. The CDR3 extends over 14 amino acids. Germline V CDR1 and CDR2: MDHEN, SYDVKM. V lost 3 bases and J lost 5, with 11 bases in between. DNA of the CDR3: TGTGCCAGCAGTTTGCAAGGGTTGGACAATGAGCAGTTCTTC. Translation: CASSLQGLDNEQFF.

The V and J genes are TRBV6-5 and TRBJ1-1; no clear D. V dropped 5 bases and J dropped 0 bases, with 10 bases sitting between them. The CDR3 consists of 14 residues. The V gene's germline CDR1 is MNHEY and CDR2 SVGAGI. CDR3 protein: CASSREFLNTEAFF. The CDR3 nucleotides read TGTGCCAGCAGTCGGGAATTTCTGAACACTGAAGCTTTCTTT.